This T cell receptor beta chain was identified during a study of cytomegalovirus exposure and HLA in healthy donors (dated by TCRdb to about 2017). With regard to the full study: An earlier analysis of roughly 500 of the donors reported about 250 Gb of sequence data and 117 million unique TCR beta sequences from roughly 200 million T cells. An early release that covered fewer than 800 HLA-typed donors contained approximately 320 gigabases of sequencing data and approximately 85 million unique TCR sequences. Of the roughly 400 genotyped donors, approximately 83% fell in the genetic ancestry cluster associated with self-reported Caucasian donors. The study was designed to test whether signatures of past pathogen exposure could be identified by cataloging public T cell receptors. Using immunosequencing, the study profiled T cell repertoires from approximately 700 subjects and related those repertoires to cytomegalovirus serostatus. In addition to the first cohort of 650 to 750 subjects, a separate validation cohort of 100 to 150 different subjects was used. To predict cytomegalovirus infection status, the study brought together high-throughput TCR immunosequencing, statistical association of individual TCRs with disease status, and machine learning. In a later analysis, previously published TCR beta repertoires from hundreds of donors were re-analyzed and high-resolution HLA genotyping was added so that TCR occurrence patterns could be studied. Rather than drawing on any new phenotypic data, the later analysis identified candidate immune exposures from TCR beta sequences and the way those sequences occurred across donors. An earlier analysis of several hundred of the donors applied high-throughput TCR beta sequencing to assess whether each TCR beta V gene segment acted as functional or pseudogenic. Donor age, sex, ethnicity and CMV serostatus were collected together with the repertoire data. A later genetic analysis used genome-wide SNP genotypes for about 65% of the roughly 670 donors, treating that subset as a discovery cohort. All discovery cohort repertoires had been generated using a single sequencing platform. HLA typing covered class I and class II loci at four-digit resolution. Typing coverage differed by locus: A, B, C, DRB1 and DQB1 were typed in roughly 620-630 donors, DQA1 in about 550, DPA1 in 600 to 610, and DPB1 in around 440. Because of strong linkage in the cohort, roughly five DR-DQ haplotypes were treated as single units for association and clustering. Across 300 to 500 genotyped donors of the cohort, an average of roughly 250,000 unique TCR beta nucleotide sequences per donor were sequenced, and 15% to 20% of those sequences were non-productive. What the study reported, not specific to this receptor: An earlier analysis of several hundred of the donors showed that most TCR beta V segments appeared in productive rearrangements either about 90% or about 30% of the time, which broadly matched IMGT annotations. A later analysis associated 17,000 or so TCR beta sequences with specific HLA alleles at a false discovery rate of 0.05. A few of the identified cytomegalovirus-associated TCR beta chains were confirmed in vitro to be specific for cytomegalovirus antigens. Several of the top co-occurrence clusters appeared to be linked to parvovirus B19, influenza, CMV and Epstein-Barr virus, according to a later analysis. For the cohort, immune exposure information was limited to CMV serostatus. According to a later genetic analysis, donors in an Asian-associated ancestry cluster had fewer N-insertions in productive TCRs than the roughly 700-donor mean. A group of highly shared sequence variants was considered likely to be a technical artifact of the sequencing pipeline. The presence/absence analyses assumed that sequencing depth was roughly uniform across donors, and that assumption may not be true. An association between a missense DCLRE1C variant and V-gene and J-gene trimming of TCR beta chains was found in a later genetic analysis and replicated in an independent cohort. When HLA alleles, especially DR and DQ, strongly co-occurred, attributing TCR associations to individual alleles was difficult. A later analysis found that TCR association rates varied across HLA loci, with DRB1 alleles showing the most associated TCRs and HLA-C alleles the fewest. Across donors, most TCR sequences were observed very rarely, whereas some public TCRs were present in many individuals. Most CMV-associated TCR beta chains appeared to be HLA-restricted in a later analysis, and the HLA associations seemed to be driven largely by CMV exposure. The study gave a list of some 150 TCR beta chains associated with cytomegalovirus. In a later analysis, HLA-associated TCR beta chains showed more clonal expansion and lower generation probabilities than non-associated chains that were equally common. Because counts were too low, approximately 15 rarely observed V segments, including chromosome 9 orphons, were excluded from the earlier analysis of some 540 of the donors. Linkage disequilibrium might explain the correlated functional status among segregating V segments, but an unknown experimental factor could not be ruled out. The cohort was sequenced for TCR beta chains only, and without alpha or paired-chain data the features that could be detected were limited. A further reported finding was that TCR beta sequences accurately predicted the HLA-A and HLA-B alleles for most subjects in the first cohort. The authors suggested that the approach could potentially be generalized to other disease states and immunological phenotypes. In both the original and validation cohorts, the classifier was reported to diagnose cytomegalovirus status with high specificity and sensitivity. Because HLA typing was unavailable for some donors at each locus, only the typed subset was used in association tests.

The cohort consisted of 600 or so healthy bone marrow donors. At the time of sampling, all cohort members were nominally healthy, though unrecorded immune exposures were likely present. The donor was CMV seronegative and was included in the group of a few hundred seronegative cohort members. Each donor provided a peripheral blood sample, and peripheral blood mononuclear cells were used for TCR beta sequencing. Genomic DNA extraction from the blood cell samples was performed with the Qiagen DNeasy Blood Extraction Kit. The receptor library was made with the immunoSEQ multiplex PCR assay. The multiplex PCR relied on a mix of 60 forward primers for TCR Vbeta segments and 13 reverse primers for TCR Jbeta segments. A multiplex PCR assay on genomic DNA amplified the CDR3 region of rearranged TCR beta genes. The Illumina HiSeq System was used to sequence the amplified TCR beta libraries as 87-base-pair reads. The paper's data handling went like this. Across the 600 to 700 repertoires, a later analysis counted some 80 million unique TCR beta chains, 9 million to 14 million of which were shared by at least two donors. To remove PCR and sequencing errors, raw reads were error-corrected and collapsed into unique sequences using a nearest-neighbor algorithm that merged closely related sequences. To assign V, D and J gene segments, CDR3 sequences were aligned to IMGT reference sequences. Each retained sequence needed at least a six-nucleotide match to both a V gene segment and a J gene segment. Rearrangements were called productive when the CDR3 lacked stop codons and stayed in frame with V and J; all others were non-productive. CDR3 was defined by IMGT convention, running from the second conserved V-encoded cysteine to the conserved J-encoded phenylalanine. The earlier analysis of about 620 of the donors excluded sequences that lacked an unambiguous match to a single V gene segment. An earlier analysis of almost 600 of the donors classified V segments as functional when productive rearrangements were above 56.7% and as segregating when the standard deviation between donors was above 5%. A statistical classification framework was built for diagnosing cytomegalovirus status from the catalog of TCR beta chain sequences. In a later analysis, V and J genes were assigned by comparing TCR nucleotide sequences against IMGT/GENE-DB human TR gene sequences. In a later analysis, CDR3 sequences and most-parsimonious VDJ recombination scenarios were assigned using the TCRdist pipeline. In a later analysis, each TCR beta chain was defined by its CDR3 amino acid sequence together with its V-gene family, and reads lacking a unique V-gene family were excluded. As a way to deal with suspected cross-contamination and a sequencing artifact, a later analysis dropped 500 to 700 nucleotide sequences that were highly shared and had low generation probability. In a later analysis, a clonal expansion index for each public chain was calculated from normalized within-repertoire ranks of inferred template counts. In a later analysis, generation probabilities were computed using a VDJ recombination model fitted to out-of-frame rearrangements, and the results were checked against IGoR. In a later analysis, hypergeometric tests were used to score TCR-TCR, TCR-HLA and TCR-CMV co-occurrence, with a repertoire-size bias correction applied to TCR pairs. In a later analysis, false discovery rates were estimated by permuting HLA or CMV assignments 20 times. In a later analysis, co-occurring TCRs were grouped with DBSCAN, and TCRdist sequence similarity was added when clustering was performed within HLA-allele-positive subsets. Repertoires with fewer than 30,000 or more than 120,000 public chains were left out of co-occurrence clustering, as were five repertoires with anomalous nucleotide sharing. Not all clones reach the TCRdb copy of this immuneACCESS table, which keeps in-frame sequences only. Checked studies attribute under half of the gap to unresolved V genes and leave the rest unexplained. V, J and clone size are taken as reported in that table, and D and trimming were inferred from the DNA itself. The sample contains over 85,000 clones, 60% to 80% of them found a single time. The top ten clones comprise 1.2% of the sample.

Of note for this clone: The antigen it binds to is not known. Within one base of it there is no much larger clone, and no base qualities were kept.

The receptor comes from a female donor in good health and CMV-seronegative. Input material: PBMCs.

The bases are TGTGCCAGCAGCTCTCGGGGGGTGGGGCAGACCTACGAGCAGTACTTC. Its translation is CASSSRGVGQTYEQYF. The V and J genes are TRBV7-8 and TRBJ2-7; the central 7 bases match TRBD2. Compared with germline, V lacks 4 bases and J lacks 2 bases; bases without a gene match: 11. The CDR3 goes from the cysteine to the phenylalanine over 16 residues. CDR3 DNA is the only sequence kept; it has 48 bases, read in frame from the first base. CDR1 SGHVS and CDR2 FQNEAQ were looked up in the germline V gene.